The 14 T cell receptor beta chains given below trace back to one sample, sequenced in a study of T-cell memory formation after mild COVID-19. TCRdb processed the 5' RACE reads anew with MiXCR; each CDR3 protein has one entry. The sample lists hundreds of thousands of distinct CDR3 sequences, about 18% seen once, with around 8.1% in the top ten. What was sequenced was PBMCs or a T cell subset sorted from them (not recorded which). The receptors were gathered from an adult woman who had mild COVID-19 (a few samples of this study predate the infection). Cell type and time point are not known.

The genes are TRBV10-3 and TRBJ2-3, with TRBD1 matching over 7 bases. The trim removed 3 bases at V and 2 bases at J, leaving 8 bases unmatched. The CDR3 length is 16 residues. Germline CDR1 ENHRY, CDR2 SYGVKD. CDR3 protein: CAISDTGQENTDTQYF. The CDR3 DNA is TGTGCCATCAGTGATACCGGACAGGAGAACACAGATACGCAGTATTTT.

This clonotype was counted between two and nine times. V usage is TRBV30 and J usage is TRBJ1-5, with D hard to call. Germline V CDR1 and CDR2: GTSNPN, SVGIG (reference sequence). The V end lost 2 bases, the J end lost 0 bases, and 5 bases lay between the germline ends. This CDR3 spans 13 amino acids. CDR3 nucleotide sequence: TGTGCCTGGAGTCCGCATAGCAATCAGCCCCAGCATTTT. Its protein is CAWSPHSNQPQHF.

This clonotype was recorded a few times. The CDR3 loop is CASSQGQGLPYEQYF. As DNA, the CDR3 is TGTGCCAGCAGCCAAGGGCAGGGACTCCCCTACGAGCAGTACTTC. The chain has TRBV4-2 and TRBJ2-7, with D possibly being TRBD2 (6 bases). Between the trimmed V and J ends, which lost 1 base and 2 bases, there was a span of 12 bases. Germline V lookup: CDR1 LGHNA, CDR2 YNFKEQ. This CDR3 spans 15 amino acids.

This clonotype appeared a few times. This chain links TRBV3-1 with TRBJ2-3, with D possibly being TRBD2 (5 bases). V was shortened by 5 bases and J by 4 bases, with 13 bases between the two germline ends. Looked up from germline, CDR1 is LGHDT and CDR2 is YNNKEL (reference sequence). The CDR3 covers 14 residues. This chain's CDR3 is CASSLAPRADTQYF. The CDR3 DNA follows: TGTGCCAGCAGCTTAGCGCCGAGGGCAGATACGCAGTATTTT.

This chain connects TRBV10-2 to TRBJ1-5; D is uncertain. V dropped 6 bases and J dropped 5 bases, with 11 bases sitting between them. CDR1 is WSHSY, CDR2 SAAADI, per germline. CDR3 size: 13 residues. The CDR3 loop is CASSPEYDQPQHF. CDR3 nucleotides: TGCGCCAGCAGCCCCGAGTACGATCAGCCCCAGCATTTT.

The gene calls are TRBV5-1 and TRBJ2-5, with 10 bases identical to TRBD2. The CDR3 loop spans 15 amino acids. The V segment lost 4 bases and the J segment 5 bases; nucleotides outside the gene matches: 8. Per germline, CDR1 SGHRS and CDR2 YFSETQ. CDR3 loop: CASSPGLAARETQYF. The CDR3 DNA reads TGCGCCAGCAGCCCAGGACTAGCGGCGCGCGAGACCCAGTACTTC.

This clonotype appeared a few times. The rearrangement joins TRBV12-3 or TRBV12-4 to TRBJ2-7; TRBD1 matches at 8 bases. With 2 bases clipped from V and 3 bases from J, the junction kept 6 bases outside the gene matches. This CDR3 comprises 15 residues. The CDR3 DNA reads TGTGCCAGCAGTTTACTGGGGGACAGGCGCTACGAGCAGTACTTC. It yields the protein CASSLLGDRRYEQYF.

This clonotype was detected a few times. The V call is TRBV5-1, the J call TRBJ1-4; TRBD1 matches at 9 bases. Germline trimming cut 5 bases from V and 1 base from J; bases unmatched to any gene: 6. The length of the CDR3 is 16 residues. Germline-derived CDR1 and CDR2 are SGHRS and YFSETQ. The chain's CDR3 is CASRRGQGGTNEKLFF. The CDR3 nucleotides are TGCGCCAGCAGACGGGGACAGGGCGGAACTAATGAAAAACTGTTTTTT. The variable domain in full, with the rest retrieved from reference TRBV5-1 and TRBJ1-4, is KAGVTQTPRYLIKTRGQQVTLSCSPISGHRSVSWYQQTPGQGLQFLFEYFSETQRNKGNFPGRFSGRQFSNSRSEMNVSTLELGDSALYLCASRRGQGGTNEKLFFGSGTQLSVL.

A single count supports this clonotype. This chain uses TRBV5-1 with TRBJ2-2; 10 bases map to TRBD2. Germline V lookup: CDR1 SGHRS, CDR2 YFSETQ. This CDR3 is built from 18 residues. J lost 0 bases, V lost 4 bases, and 9 bases had no gene match. The CDR3 loop is CASSVSGGPASNTGELFF. CDR3 DNA sequence: TGCGCCAGCAGCGTTAGCGGGGGGCCGGCATCGAACACCGGGGAGCTGTTTTTT.

This clonotype was detected a few times. This chain joins TRBV7-9 and TRBJ1-1, with D unclear. This CDR3 is built from 15 residues. The ends were cut back, 5 bases at V and 1 base at J, with 14 bases in the middle. Germline V gene lookup returns CDR1 SEHNR and CDR2 FQNEAQ (reference sequence). The CDR3 coding sequence is TGTGCCAGCAGCGTTGAGGGTTGGGGGAACACTGAAGCTTTCTTT. Translation gives CASSVEGWGNTEAFF.

This chain joins TRBV5-8 and TRBJ2-7; 8 nucleotides align to TRBD1. V was pared by 4 bases and J by 6 bases, with 12 bases of the junction left unmatched. The length of the CDR3 is 15 residues. Germline loops: CDR1 SGHTS, CDR2 YDEGEE. CDR3 DNA sequence: TGTGCCAGCAGCCCCCTCCGGGACAGGTCACGCGAGCAGTACTTC. It yields the protein CASSPLRDRSREQYF.

The CDR3 sequence: CASSIGTSGAWTDTQYF. CDR3 DNA: TGTGCCAGCAGCATCGGGACTAGCGGGGCGTGGACAGATACGCAGTATTTT. The chain uses TRBV6-2 or TRBV6-3 and TRBJ2-3; 13 bases agree with TRBD2. Germline values: CDR1 MNHEY, CDR2 SVGEGT. The CDR3 is 17 amino acids. J gave up 3 bases and V 6 bases, and 9 bases lay outside the gene matches.

The J gene is TRBJ2-1, the V gene TRBV7-9; 9 bases are a match to TRBD1. The germline V gene has CDR1 SEHNR and CDR2 FQNEAQ (reference sequence). The CDR3 is 15 residues long. Trimming removed 5 bases from V and 8 bases from J; junction bases left unmatched: 10. CDR3 DNA sequence: TGTGCCAGCAGCGTCAGGACAGGGGTTAAAGATGAGCAGTTCTTC. Its translation is CASSVRTGVKDEQFF.

This clonotype came up once. This rearrangement joins TRBV20-1 to TRBJ1-2; D is undetermined. The CDR3 sequence is 17 residues long. Germline CDR1 is DFQATT and CDR2 is SNEGSKA (reference sequence). V lost 3 bases and J 4 bases, leaving 24 bases between the germline ends. CDR3: CSASLLRTNTEVYGYTF. The DNA of the CDR3 is TGCAGTGCTAGTCTCCTTCGGACTAACACGGAGGTCTATGGCTACACCTTC.